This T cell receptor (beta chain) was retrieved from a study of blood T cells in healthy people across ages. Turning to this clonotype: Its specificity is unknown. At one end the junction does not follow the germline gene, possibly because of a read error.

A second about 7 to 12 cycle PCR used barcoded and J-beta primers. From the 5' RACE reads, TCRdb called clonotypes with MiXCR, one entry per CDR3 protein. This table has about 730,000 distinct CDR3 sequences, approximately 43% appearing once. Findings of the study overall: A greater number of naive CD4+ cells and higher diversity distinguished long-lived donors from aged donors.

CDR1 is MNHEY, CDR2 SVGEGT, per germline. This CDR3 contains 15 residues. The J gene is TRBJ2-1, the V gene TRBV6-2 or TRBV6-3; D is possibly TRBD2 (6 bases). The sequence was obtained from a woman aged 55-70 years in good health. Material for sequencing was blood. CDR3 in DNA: TGTGCCAGCAGTTACGCGAGGGACTCCTACAATGAGCGGTTCTTC. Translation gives CASSYARDSYNERFF.